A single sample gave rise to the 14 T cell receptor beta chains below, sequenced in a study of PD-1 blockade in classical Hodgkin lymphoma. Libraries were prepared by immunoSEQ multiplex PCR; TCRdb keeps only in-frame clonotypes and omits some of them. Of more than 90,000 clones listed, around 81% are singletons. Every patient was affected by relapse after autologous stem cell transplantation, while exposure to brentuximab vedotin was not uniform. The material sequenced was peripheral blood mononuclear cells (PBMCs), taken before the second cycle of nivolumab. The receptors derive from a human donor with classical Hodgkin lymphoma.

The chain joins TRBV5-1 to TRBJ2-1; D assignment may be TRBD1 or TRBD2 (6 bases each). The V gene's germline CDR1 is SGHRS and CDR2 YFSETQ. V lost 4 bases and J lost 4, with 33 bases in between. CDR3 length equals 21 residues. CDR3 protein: CASSQPKWGPGEAREYNEQFF. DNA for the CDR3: TGCGCCAGCAGCCAGCCTAAGTGGGGGCCGGGGGAGGCACGGGAATACAATGAGCAGTTCTTC. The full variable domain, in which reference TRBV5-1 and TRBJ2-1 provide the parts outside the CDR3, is KAGVTQTPRYLIKTRGQQVTLSCSPISGHRSVSWYQQTPGQGLQFLFEYFSETQRNKGNFPGRFSGRQFSNSRSEMNVSTLELGDSALYLCASSQPKWGPGEAREYNEQFFGPGTRLTVL.

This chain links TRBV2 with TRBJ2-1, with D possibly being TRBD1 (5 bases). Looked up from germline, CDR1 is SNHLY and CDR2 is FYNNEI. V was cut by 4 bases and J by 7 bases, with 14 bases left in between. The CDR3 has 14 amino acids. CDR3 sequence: CASSGLAGWNEQFF. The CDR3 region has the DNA TGTGCCAGCAGTGGTCTCGCAGGGTGGAATGAGCAGTTCTTC.

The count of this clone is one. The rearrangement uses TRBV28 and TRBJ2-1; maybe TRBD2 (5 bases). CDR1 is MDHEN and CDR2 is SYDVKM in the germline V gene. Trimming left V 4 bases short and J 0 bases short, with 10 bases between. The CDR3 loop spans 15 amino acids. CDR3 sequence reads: CASSSLRDSYNEQFF. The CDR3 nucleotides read TGTGCCAGCAGTTCGCTCCGGGACTCCTACAATGAGCAGTTCTTC. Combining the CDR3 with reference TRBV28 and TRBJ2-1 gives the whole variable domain DVKVTQSSRYLVKRTGEKVFLECVQDMDHENMFWYRQDPGLGLRLIYFSYDVKMKEKGDIPEGYSVSREKKERFSLILESASTNQTSMYLCASSSLRDSYNEQFFGPGTRLTVL.

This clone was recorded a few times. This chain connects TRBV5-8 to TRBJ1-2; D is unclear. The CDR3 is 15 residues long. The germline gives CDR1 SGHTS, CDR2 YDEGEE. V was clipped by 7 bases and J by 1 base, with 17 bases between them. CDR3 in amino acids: CASSLLLDRNYGYTF. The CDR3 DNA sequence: TGTGCCAGCTCACTACTGTTGGACCGTAACTATGGCTACACCTTC.

The CDR3 loop reads CAWSVRGQLEAFF. CDR3 nucleotide sequence: TGTGCCTGGAGTGTTAGGGGACAGCTCGAAGCTTTCTTT. V usage is TRBV30 and J usage is TRBJ1-1; 7 bases agree with TRBD1. J lost 8 bases, V lost 0 bases, and 6 bases had no gene match. The CDR3 contains 13 residues. CDR1 is GTSNPN, CDR2 SVGIG, per germline (reference sequence). Filled out from reference TRBV30 and TRBJ1-1, the complete variable domain reads SQTIHQWPATLVQPVGSPLSLECTVEGTSNPNLYWYRQAAGRGLQLLFYSVGIGQISSEVPQNLSASRPQDRQFILSSKKLLLSDSGFYLCAWSVRGQLEAFFGQGTRLTVV.

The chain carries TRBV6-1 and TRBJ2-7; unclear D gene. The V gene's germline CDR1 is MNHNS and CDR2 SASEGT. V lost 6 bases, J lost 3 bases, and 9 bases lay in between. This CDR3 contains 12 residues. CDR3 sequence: CASRNLNYEQYF. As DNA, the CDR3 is TGTGCCAGCAGGAACCTAAACTACGAGCAGTACTTC.

This chain's CDR3 is CASRPGVGDSNQPQHF. CDR3 DNA: TGTGCCAGCAGGCCCGGGGTGGGGGATAGCAATCAGCCCCAGCATTTT. V and J are TRBV27 and TRBJ1-5; a possible D gene is TRBD1 (5 bases). The CDR3 spans 16 residues. V gave up 6 bases and J gave up 0 bases, with 15 bases separating them. The germline CDR1 and CDR2 sequences are MNHEY and SMNVEV (reference sequence).

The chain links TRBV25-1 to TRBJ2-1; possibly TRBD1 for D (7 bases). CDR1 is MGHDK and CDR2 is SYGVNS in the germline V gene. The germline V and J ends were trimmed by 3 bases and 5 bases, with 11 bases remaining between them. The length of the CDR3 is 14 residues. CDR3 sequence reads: CASSEAGGNNEQFF. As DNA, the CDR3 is TGTGCCAGCAGTGAGGCAGGGGGGAACAATGAGCAGTTCTTC.

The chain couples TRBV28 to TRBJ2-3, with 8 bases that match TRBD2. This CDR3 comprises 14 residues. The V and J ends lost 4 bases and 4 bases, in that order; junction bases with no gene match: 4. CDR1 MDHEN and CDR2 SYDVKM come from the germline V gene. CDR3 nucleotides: TGTGCCAGCAGTTCCGGGAGGGAGGCAGATACGCAGTATTTT. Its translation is CASSSGREADTQYF.

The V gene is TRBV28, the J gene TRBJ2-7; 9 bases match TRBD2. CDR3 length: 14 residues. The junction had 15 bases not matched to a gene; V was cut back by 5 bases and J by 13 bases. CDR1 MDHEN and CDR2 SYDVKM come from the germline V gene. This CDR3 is CASSSGLAPQALYF. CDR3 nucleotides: TGTGCCAGCAGTAGCGGACTAGCGCCCCAGGCCTTATACTTC.

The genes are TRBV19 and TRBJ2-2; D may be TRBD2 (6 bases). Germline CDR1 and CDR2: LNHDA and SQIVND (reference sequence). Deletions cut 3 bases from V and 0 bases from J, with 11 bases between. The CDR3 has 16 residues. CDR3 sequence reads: CASSMWAGTNTGELFF. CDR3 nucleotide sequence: TGTGCCAGTAGTATGTGGGCGGGGACGAACACCGGGGAGCTGTTTTTT.

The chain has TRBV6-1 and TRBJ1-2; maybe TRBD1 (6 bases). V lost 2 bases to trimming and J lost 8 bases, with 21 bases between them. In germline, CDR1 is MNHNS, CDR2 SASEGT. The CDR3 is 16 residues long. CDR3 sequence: CASSEMGGLQYYGYTF. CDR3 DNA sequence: TGTGCCAGCAGTGAAATGGGGGGCCTCCAGTATTACGGCTACACCTTC.

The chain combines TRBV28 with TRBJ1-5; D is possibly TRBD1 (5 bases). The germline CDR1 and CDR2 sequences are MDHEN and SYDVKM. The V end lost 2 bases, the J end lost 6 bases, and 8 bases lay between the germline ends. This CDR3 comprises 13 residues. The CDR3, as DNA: TGTGCCAGCAGTTTACAGAGGGGTCAGCCCCAGCATTTT. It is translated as CASSLQRGQPQHF. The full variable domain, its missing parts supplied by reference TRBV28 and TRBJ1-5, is DVKVTQSSRYLVKRTGEKVFLECVQDMDHENMFWYRQDPGLGLRLIYFSYDVKMKEKGDIPEGYSVSREKKERFSLILESASTNQTSMYLCASSLQRGQPQHFGDGTRLSIL.

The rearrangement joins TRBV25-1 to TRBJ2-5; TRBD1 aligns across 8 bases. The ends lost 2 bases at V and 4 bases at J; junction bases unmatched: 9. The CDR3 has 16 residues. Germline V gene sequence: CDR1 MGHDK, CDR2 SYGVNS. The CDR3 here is CASSETIDRGGETQYF. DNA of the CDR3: TGTGCCAGCAGTGAAACAATCGACAGGGGAGGAGAGACCCAGTACTTC.